A selection of T cell receptor beta chains follows, all from one sample in a study of persistence of HIV-infected CD4 T cells. Measured with immunoSEQ multiplex PCR; TCRdb has only the in-frame clones, and not every one. The data contain 35,000 to 50,000 clones, 89% of them singletons. Their cognate antigens are unknown. This specimen was CD4+ T cells sorted from PBMCs after approximately 19-hour stimulation, taken from a patient who received antiretroviral therapy. The receptors were gathered from an adult man with HIV who was CMV-seropositive. Both conserved end residues are trimmed from each CDR3.

V: TRBV24-1; J: TRBJ2-6; CDR3: ATSDLPGSVSGANVLT
V: TRBV10-1; J: TRBJ2-7; CDR3: ASSGGDEQY
V: TRBV5-5; J: TRBJ1-1; CDR3: ASSLTANTEAF
V: TRBV6-5; J: TRBJ1-5; CDR3: ASTQGFSQPQH
V: TRBV5-1; J: TRBJ1-1; CDR3: ASSPRALNTEAF
V: TRBV4-1; J: TRBJ2-1; CDR3: ASSHGGDGANNNEQF
V: TRBV6-6; J: TRBJ1-4; CDR3: ASRHRQGYEKLF
V: TRBV7-8; J: TRBJ1-2; CDR3: ASSRGGSYGYT
V: TRBV3-1/TRBV3-2; J: TRBJ1-5; CDR3: ASSQAAGGYSNQPQH
V: TRBV15; J: TRBJ2-2; CDR3: ATSRQGVYTGELF
V: TRBV5-4; J: TRBJ1-3; CDR3: ASSLGAGAAGNTIY
V: TRBV19; J: TRBJ2-3; CDR3: ASSMRDHTDTQY
V: TRBV29-1; J: TRBJ1-4; CDR3: SARGGNEKLF
V: TRBV18; J: TRBJ1-5; CDR3: ASSPPGTASNQPQH
V: TRBV19; J: TRBJ1-1; CDR3: ASSSRRTGMNTEAF
V: TRBV24-1; J: TRBJ2-3; CDR3: ATSDSSGLGLRTDTQY
V: TRBV6-5; J: TRBJ1-4; CDR3: ASSPVGGREKLF
V: TRBV28; J: TRBJ1-5; CDR3: AGTDGNQPQH
V: TRBV29-1; J: TRBJ1-2; CDR3: SLGTDYGYT
V: TRBV7-9; J: TRBJ1-3; CDR3: ASSLGHSGNTIY
V: TRBV5-4; J: TRBJ2-7; CDR3: ASSLVGQGNYEQY
V: TRBV3-1/TRBV3-2; J: TRBJ1-2; CDR3: ASSQDHGGRGGYT
V: TRBV2; J: TRBJ1-6; CDR3: ASKAEVSPLH
V: TRBV2; J: TRBJ1-2; CDR3: ASSEIGYT
V: TRBV9; J: TRBJ2-2; CDR3: ASSVGLAQNTGELF
V: TRBV15; J: TRBJ1-4; CDR3: ATSRVKGSAEKLF
V: TRBV6-6; J: TRBJ1-2; CDR3: ASSFSSGTVP
V: TRBV5-4; J: TRBJ2-1; CDR3: ASSPTGLLYNEQF
V: TRBV19; J: TRBJ2-3; CDR3: ASRDYTDTQY
V: TRBV10-3; J: TRBJ1-1; CDR3: AISESTRGGTEAF
V: TRBV2; J: TRBJ2-3; CDR3: ASSEVQDTQY
V: TRBV5-1; J: TRBJ2-3; CDR3: ASSPDGGPTDTQY
V: TRBV29-1; J: TRBJ2-2; CDR3: SVMDRGGGELF
V: TRBV18; J: TRBJ1-6; CDR3: ASSPKGDTGGNSPLH
V: TRBV5-4; J: TRBJ1-1; CDR3: ASSLQGFTEAF
V: TRBV15; J: TRBJ1-6; CDR3: ATSGQTSGASPLH
V: TRBV7-6; J: TRBJ2-1; CDR3: ASSFRTGSNEQF
V: TRBV5-8; J: TRBJ2-7; CDR3: ASSSLTEQY
V: TRBV5-5; J: TRBJ2-2; CDR3: ASSLAGGMAGELF
V: TRBV7-8; J: TRBJ1-2; CDR3: ASSLGDRYGYT
V: TRBV6-5; J: TRBJ1-2; CDR3: ASRTGNYGYT
V: TRBV15; J: TRBJ2-7; CDR3: ATSRGDYEQY
V: TRBV4-2; J: TRBJ1-6; CDR3: ASSQGVGGLNSPLH
V: TRBV2; J: TRBJ1-1; CDR3: ASGGERNTEAF
V: TRBV10-2; J: TRBJ1-4; CDR3: ASRAQGETNEKLF
V: TRBV18; J: TRBJ2-3; CDR3: ASSPDRVRDTQY
V: TRBV15; J: TRBJ1-5; CDR3: ATSRAGDSNQPQH
V: TRBV5-6; J: TRBJ2-5; CDR3: ASSLRETQETQY
V: TRBV12-3/TRBV12-4; J: TRBJ1-2; CDR3: ASSGGGAGYT
V: TRBV19; J: TRBJ2-2; CDR3: ASSSGTGGTGELF
V: TRBV6-5; J: TRBJ1-2; CDR3: ASSYSISKGSGYT